This TCR delta chain emerged from a study of gamma-delta chains in newborns, infants, children. This clone was counted only a few times. TCRdb ran CATT on the reads. The repertoire includes several thousand delta-chain clones, 5.2% of them detected once, and 5% to 8% sits in the top ten. Between the trimmed V and J ends, which lost 3 bases and 0 bases, there was a span of 10 bases. Germline CDR1 GEAIGNYY, CDR2 EKD. The CDR3 sequence is 14 residues long. The sample was blood. The TCR was taken from a child who was a newborn, infant or young child, either healthy, febrile or measles-vaccinated (not recorded which). This sequence joins TRDV2 and TRDJ1; TRDD3 might be the D (6 bases). In nucleotides, the CDR3 is TGTGCCTGTGACTCACTGGGATACACCGATAAACTCATCTTT. It specifies CACDSLGYTDKLIF.